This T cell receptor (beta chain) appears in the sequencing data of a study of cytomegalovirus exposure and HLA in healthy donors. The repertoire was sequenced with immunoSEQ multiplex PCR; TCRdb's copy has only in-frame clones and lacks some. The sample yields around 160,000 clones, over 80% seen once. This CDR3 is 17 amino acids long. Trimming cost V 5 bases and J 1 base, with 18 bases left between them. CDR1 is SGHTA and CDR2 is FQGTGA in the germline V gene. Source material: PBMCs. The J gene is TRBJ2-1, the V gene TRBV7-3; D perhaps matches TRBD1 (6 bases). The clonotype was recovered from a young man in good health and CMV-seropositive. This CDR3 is CASSPRGGFDSYNEQFF. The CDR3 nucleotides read TGTGCCAGCAGCCCTAGAGGGGGTTTTGATTCCTACAATGAGCAGTTCTTC.